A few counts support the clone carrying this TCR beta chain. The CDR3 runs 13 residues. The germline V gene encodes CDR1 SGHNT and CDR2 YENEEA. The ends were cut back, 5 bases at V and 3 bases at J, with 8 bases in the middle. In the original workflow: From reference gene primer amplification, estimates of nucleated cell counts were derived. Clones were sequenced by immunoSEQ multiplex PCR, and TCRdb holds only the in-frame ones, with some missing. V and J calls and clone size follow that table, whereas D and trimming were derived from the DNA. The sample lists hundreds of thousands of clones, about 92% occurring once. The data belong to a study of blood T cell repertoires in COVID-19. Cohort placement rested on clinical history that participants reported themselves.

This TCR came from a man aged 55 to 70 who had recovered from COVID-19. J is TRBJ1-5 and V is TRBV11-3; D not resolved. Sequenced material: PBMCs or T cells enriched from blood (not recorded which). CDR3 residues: CASSPEPNQPQHF. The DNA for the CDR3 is TGTGCCAGCAGCCCAGAACCCAATCAGCCCCAGCATTTT.